This TCR beta chain derives from a study of T cells in Graves' hyperthyroidism and ophthalmopathy. Looking at the study overall: Peripheral blood was obtained at initial diagnosis, preceding any treatment. Findings of the study overall: Most clonotypes expanded in thyroid above 0.001 were likewise present in blood. Ophthalmopathy onset followed model prediction by a median around 6.9 months.

The study excluded patients with uncontrolled infection, other autoimmune disease, pregnancy or lactation. The CDR3 length is 13 residues. V lost 2 bases and J 4 bases, leaving 8 bases between the germline ends. Germline V lookup: CDR1 DFQATT, CDR2 SNEGSKA (reference sequence). A remark on this clonotype: The antigen remains undetermined.

Amplification yielded TCR beta CDR3 regions, with RNA transcripts as the source. TCR CDR3 underwent first-round RT-PCR with the HTBI primer set. One entry per CDR3 protein results from TCRdb running MiXCR on the multiplex PCR reads. The data show over 250,000 distinct CDR3 sequences, 25% to 30% seen once. This TCR came from a man in his forties or fifties with Graves' hyperthyroidism that later progressed to Graves' ophthalmopathy. Sequenced: blood. The V call is TRBV20-1, the J call TRBJ2-2, with D unclear. DNA of the CDR3: TGCAGTGCTAGAAATCACGGCACCGGGGAGCTGTTTTTT. It specifies CSARNHGTGELFF.